The 22 T cell receptor beta chains below were found in one sample sequenced in a study of T cells after yellow fever vaccination. TCRdb re-called the 5' RACE reads with MiXCR, one entry per CDR3 protein. The sample consists of over 300,000 distinct CDR3 sequences, roughly 3.5% of them appearing once. This specimen was PBMCs, taken on the day of the yellow fever booster vaccination. The origin of the receptors is a man in his late teens or twenties who received the YFV17D yellow fever vaccine.

In its sample, this clonotype was seen many times. The chain joins TRBV6-2 or TRBV6-3 to TRBJ1-2; TRBD1 might be the D (6 bases). Trimming cost V 4 bases and J 4 bases, with 19 bases left between them. CDR1 is MNHEY and CDR2 is SVGEGT in the germline V gene. The CDR3 sequence is 16 residues long. For the CDR3, the DNA is TGTGCCAGCAGTTCCGTCCTGAAAGACAGGCTCTATGGCTACACCTTC. Translating it yields CASSSVLKDRLYGYTF.

This clonotype has ten or more counts. CDR3 in amino acids: CASSWGTGSEAFF. The DNA for the CDR3 is TGTGCCAGCAGCTGGGGAACGGGCTCTGAAGCTTTCTTT. This chain joins TRBV5-6 and TRBJ1-1; D remains unclear. Germline V gene lookup returns CDR1 SGHDT and CDR2 YYEEEE. The CDR3 length is 13 residues. Trimming removed 3 bases at V and 6 bases at J, with 12 bases between.

This clonotype was seen repeatedly, ten times or more. The V call is TRBV5-1, the J call TRBJ1-5, with a possible D match to TRBD1 (5 bases). The CDR3 sequence is 15 residues long. CDR1 is SGHRS, CDR2 YFSETQ, per germline. Between the trimmed V and J ends, which lost 4 bases and 4 bases, there was a span of 15 bases. The CDR3: CASSPGDSENQPQHF. The CDR3 DNA follows: TGCGCCAGCAGCCCCGGGGACTCAGAGAATCAGCCCCAGCATTTT.

The chain is built from TRBV7-2 and TRBJ2-1; no clear D. Trimming left V 4 bases short and J 0 bases short, with 13 bases between. The CDR3 is made up of 16 amino acids. Germline CDR1 is SGHTA and CDR2 is FQGNSA. CDR3 in amino acids: CASSSPPPSSYNEQFF. The CDR3 DNA reads TGTGCCAGCAGCTCACCGCCCCCAAGCTCCTACAATGAGCAGTTCTTC.

This clonotype was picked up a small number of times. The chain carries TRBV20-1 and TRBJ1-4; D is uncertain. The germline V gene has CDR1 DFQATT and CDR2 SNEGSKA (reference sequence). Trimming took off 5 bases at V and 6 bases at J, with 13 bases between the two ends. CDR3 size: 13 residues. CDR3 protein: CSAALGSDEKLFF. The CDR3 DNA sequence: TGCAGTGCTGCCCTGGGGAGTGATGAAAAACTGTTTTTT.

The chain links TRBV10-3 to TRBJ2-3, with 12 bases matching TRBD2. The V and J ends lost 4 bases and 3 bases, in that order; junction bases with no gene match: 2. The CDR3 extends over 15 amino acids. Germline values: CDR1 ENHRY, CDR2 SYGVKD. CDR3 amino acids: CAISGTSGETDTQYF. CDR3 nucleotide sequence: TGTGCCATCAGTGGGACTAGCGGGGAAACAGATACGCAGTATTTT.

At least ten counts were recorded for this clonotype. This chain uses TRBV7-2 with TRBJ2-3, with D hard to call. CDR3 length: 12 amino acids. Germline V gene data show CDR1 as SGHTA and CDR2 as FQGNSA. Trimming left V 2 bases short and J 6 bases short, with 6 bases between. The CDR3 protein is CASSLFVDTQYF. The CDR3 nucleotides read TGTGCCAGCAGCTTATTTGTGGATACGCAGTATTTT.

This clonotype turned up a few times. V and J are TRBV7-6 and TRBJ2-2; D is ambiguous. The CDR3 is 11 residues long. CDR1 SGHVS and CDR2 FNYEAQ come from the germline V gene. The germline V and J ends were trimmed by 5 bases and 9 bases, with 7 bases remaining between them. The CDR3, as DNA: TGTGCCAGCAGCACGGGTCGGGAGCTGTTTTTT. Translation: CASSTGRELFF.

The chain employs TRBV29-1 and TRBJ2-5, with 8 bases fitting TRBD1. CDR1 and CDR2 (germline): SQVTM, ANQGSEA. This CDR3 has 13 amino acids. Germline trimming cut 0 bases from V and 5 bases from J; bases unmatched to any gene: 2. CDR3 protein: CSVEDRGPETQYF. For the CDR3, the DNA is TGCAGCGTTGAAGACAGGGGGCCGGAGACCCAGTACTTC.

This chain joins TRBV6-1 and TRBJ1-5, with D possibly matching TRBD1 (6 bases). Germline V gene data show CDR1 as MNHNS and CDR2 as SASEGT. Trimming took off 3 bases at V and 8 bases at J, with 11 bases between the two ends. This CDR3 spans 13 amino acids. CDR3 in amino acids: CASSEKGDEPQHF. CDR3 DNA sequence: TGTGCCAGCAGTGAGAAGGGGGATGAGCCCCAGCATTTT.

The chain uses TRBV12-3 or TRBV12-4 and TRBJ1-5, with D tentatively TRBD1 (6 bases). V gave up 3 bases and J gave up 5 bases, with 17 bases separating them. The CDR3 length is 16 residues. In nucleotides, the CDR3 is TGTGCCAGCAGTTTTGAAGGGGGGGGGGCGGATCAGCCCCAGCATTTT. As protein: CASSFEGGGADQPQHF.

This clonotype occurred many times. The chain is built from TRBV7-8 and TRBJ1-5; D ambiguous. Germline-derived CDR1 and CDR2 are SGHVS and FQNEAQ. Trimming shortened V by 5 bases and J by 6 bases, and 11 bases separated the two germline ends. The CDR3 sequence is 13 residues long. CDR3: CASSAKFGQPQHF. CDR3 DNA: TGTGCCAGCAGCGCCAAGTTTGGTCAGCCCCAGCATTTT.

This clonotype was counted many times. The chain is built from TRBV7-2 and TRBJ1-1; 10 bases fit TRBD1. This CDR3 contains 14 residues. The germline V gene has CDR1 SGHTA and CDR2 FQGNSA. After removal of 7 bases from V and 4 bases from J, the junction contained 6 bases not matched to a gene. For the CDR3, the DNA is TGTGCCAGCACCCCGAGGACAGGGGGCACTGAAGCTTTCTTT. Its translation is CASTPRTGGTEAFF.

V gene TRBV7-2 combines with J gene TRBJ1-1, with TRBD1 matching over 9 bases. Germline values: CDR1 SGHTA, CDR2 FQGNSA. Unmatched junction bases numbered 9, after V lost 3 bases and J lost 4 bases. This CDR3 has 16 amino acids. In DNA form, the CDR3 reads TGTGCCAGCAGCTTGAGGACAGGGGCCATACCCACTGAAGCTTTCTTT. As protein: CASSLRTGAIPTEAFF.

V is TRBV15 and J is TRBJ1-3; 7 bases line up with TRBD1. This CDR3 contains 14 residues. Per the germline V gene, CDR1 is LNHNV and CDR2 is YYDKDF (reference sequence). V lost 9 bases and J lost 1; bases outside the gene matches: 6. The CDR3 loop is CATTATGSGNTIYF. CDR3 DNA: TGTGCCACTACAGCGACAGGGTCTGGAAACACCATATATTTT.

This clonotype was observed at least ten times. The chain combines TRBV7-8 with TRBJ1-2; 8 bases fit TRBD1. Germline-derived CDR1 and CDR2 are SGHVS and FQNEAQ. The CDR3 is 13 amino acids. V lost 5 bases to trimming and J lost 4 bases; unmatched junction nucleotides: 3. The DNA for the CDR3 is TGTGCCAGCAGCCACAGGGGGTCCTATGGCTACACCTTC. This translates into CASSHRGSYGYTF.

This clonotype was seen a handful of times. This chain joins TRBV11-2 and TRBJ1-1; unclear D gene. The CDR3 sequence is 15 residues long. CDR1 SGHAT and CDR2 FQNNGV come from the germline V gene. The V end lost 0 bases, the J end lost 4 bases, and 12 bases lay between the germline ends. The CDR3 DNA reads TGTGCCAGCAGCTTAGATGGTCACGGAGTCACTGAAGCTTTCTTT. It codes for CASSLDGHGVTEAFF.

This clonotype has ten or more counts. This chain uses TRBV7-9 with TRBJ1-2, with TRBD1 matching over 7 bases. V dropped 5 bases and J dropped 7; count of bases not matched to a gene: 7. Germline-derived CDR1 and CDR2 are SEHNR and FQNEAQ (reference sequence). This CDR3 has 13 residues. The CDR3 DNA sequence: TGTGCCAGCAGCCTCACAGGGGACCCTGGCTACACCTTC. This codes for CASSLTGDPGYTF.

This clonotype was counted at least ten times. The chain joins TRBV6-5 to TRBJ2-7; 8 nucleotides line up with TRBD2. The V segment lost 5 bases and the J segment 4 bases; nucleotides outside the gene matches: 13. Germline CDR1 MNHEY, CDR2 SVGAGI. The CDR3 is 16 amino acids. DNA of the CDR3: TGTGCCAGCAGTAGCCTAGCGGGTCCCCCGGGGTACGAGCAGTACTTC. This codes for CASSSLAGPPGYEQYF.

This clonotype has a handful of counts. V and J are TRBV6-5 and TRBJ1-6, with 7 positions matching TRBD1. Germline CDR1 is MNHEY and CDR2 is SVGAGI. The CDR3 length is 14 residues. The ends lost 2 bases at V and 8 bases at J; junction bases unmatched: 3. CDR3 residues: CASSYEGAYSPLHF. The CDR3 DNA sequence: TGTGCCAGCAGTTACGAGGGGGCTTATTCACCCCTCCACTTT.

This sequence joins TRBV6-1 and TRBJ1-5, with D unclear. This CDR3 contains 15 residues. Germline V lookup: CDR1 MNHNS, CDR2 SASEGT. Trimming took 2 bases from V and 0 from J, leaving 8 bases between them. The CDR3 loop is CASSERLNSNQPQHF. CDR3 in DNA: TGTGCCAGCAGTGAAAGATTGAATAGCAATCAGCCCCAGCATTTT.

This chain links TRBV6-6 with TRBJ1-6, with D possibly being TRBD1 (5 bases). V lost 6 bases to trimming and J lost 4 bases, with 19 bases between them. Looked up from germline, CDR1 is MNHNY and CDR2 is SVGAGI (reference sequence). The CDR3 covers 17 residues. CDR3: CASSRRQITIYNSPLHF. The CDR3 nucleotides read TGTGCCAGCAGCCGGAGACAGATTACAATTTATAATTCACCCCTCCACTTT.